This TCR beta chain was sequenced during a study of a mutant IDH1 vaccine in newly diagnosed glioma (dated by TCRdb to the early 2020s). A note on the overall study: Eight vaccinations were administered to patients in weeks 1, 3, 5, 7, 11, 15, 19 and 23, corresponding to visits V03 through V10. Vaccination began 4-6 weeks after radiotherapy alone, or alongside temozolomide cycles in the chemotherapy-containing groups. Before enrollment, most patients had been given radiochemotherapy with temozolomide as standard therapy, while the rest had received either radiotherapy alone or temozolomide alone. Peripheral blood samples were drawn at six visits, namely V03 (baseline), V05, V07, V10, V12 and V13. For exploratory analyses, about two dozen treated patients had longitudinal TCRB deep sequencing done wherever samples were available. Of the roughly 34 treated patients, approximately 62% were male and 37.5% were female, and the mean age was roughly 38 years.

CDR1 and CDR2 (SGDLS, YYNGEE) derive from the germline V gene. Reading from cysteine to phenylalanine, the CDR3 counts 15 amino acids. CDR3 DNA is the only sequence kept; it has 45 bases, read in frame from the first base. V ends up 4 bases short and J 7 bases short, with an unmatched junction base count of 6. What the work shows at the level of the full study, not this receptor alone: Pseudoprogression appeared unrelated to alterations in the top peripheral T cell clonotypes detected by TCRB sequencing. It was noted by the authors that analyses of patient blood samples could not be reproduced owing to sample limitations. PBMC samples for TCRB deep sequencing were selected based on availability. Immune responses induced by the vaccine were seen in about 93% of patients across multiple MHC alleles.

Library generation was performed with the immunoSEQ multiplex PCR assay. Rearranged TCR beta chain sequences were amplified with the hsTCRB Kit following the manufacturer's protocol. TCRB libraries were sequenced on an Illumina MiSeq. On the authors' methods: The proprietary platform of the kit vendor was used for demultiplexing, trimming and gene mapping. Held by TCRdb, this immuneACCESS table contains in-frame sequences only and omits some clones. Under half of the omission traces to an unresolved V gene where checked; the cause of the rest is unknown. V and J calls plus clone size are reproduced from that table; the DNA served to infer D and trimming. The sample yields 100,000 to 150,000 clones; roughly 75% were counted once. The top ten hold approximately 5% of the sample. About this clone itself: The clone's antigen remains unknown. Base quality data are lacking; no much larger clone is found one base away.

The time point label on this specimen signifies: week 11, during vaccination. Every vaccine dose consisted of 300 ug of a 20-mer mutant IDH1 peptide in Montanide, administered subcutaneously together with topical imiquimod. The donors had newly diagnosed IDH1-mutant astrocytomas of WHO grade 3 or 4 that showed loss of nuclear ATRX. The samples were drawn from NOA16, a multicentre, single-arm, open-label phase I trial in Germany that tested a mutant IDH1 peptide vaccine in humans for the first time. The DNeasy Blood and Tissue Kit was used to extract genomic DNA from EDTA blood for TCRB sequencing. The TCR sequence derives from a man aged 40-49 years with glioma. This chain joins TRBV9 to TRBJ2-1, with 12 bases aligning to TRBD2. The sample in question was PBMCs, obtained from a glioma patient whose treatment included an IDH1 peptide vaccine. The bases are TGTGCCAGCAGCCGTCTAGCGGGGGGGAGAAATGAGCAGTTCTTC. This gives the protein CASSRLAGGRNEQFF.